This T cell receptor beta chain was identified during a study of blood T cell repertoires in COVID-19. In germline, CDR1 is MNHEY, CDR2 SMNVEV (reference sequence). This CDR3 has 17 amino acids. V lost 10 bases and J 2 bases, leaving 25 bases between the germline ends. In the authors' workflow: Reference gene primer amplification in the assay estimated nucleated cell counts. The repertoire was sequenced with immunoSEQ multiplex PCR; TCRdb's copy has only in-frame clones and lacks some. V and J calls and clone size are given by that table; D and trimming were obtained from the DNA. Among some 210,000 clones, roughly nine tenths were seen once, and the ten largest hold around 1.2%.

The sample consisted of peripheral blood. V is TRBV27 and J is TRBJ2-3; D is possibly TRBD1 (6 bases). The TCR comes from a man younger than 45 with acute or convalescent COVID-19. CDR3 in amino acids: CATQPNIRDIPTDTQYF. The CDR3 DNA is TGTGCCACCCAACCAAATATTCGGGACATCCCCACAGATACGCAGTATTTT.